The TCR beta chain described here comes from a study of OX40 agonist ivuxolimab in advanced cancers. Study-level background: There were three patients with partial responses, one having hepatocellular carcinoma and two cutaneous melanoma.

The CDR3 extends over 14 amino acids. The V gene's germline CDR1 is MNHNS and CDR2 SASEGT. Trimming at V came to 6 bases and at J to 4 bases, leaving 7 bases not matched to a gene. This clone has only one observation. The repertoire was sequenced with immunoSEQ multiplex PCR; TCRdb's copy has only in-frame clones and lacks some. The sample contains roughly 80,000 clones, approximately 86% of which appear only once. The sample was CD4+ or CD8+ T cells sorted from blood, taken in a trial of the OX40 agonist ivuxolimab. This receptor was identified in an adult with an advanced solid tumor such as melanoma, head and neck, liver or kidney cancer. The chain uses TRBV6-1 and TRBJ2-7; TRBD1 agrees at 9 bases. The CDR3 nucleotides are TGTGCCAGCAGCCTGGACAGGGGACAGTACGAGCAGTACTTC. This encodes CASSLDRGQYEQYF.